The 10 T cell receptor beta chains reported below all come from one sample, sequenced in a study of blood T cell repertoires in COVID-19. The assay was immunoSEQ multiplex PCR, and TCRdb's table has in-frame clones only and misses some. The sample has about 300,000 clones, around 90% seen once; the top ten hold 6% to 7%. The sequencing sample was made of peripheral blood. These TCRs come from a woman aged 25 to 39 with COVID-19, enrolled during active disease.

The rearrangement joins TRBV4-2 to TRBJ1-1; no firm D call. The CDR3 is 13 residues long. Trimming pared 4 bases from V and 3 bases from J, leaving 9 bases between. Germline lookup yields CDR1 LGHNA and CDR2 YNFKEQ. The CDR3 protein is CASSPRRDTEAFF. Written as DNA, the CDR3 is TGTGCCAGCAGCCCCCGGAGGGACACTGAAGCTTTCTTT.

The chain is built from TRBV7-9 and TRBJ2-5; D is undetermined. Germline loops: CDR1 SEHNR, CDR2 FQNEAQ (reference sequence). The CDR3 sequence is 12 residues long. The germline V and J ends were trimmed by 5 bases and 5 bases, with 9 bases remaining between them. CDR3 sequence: CASSPSGETQYF. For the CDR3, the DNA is TGTGCCAGCAGCCCTAGTGGGGAGACCCAGTACTTC. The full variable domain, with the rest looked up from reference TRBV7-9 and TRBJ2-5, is DTGVSQNPRHKITKRGQNVTFRCDPISEHNRLYWYRQTLGQGPEFLTYFQNEAQLEKSRLLSDRFSAERPKGSFSTLEIQRTEQGDSAMYLCASSPSGETQYFGPGTRLLVL.

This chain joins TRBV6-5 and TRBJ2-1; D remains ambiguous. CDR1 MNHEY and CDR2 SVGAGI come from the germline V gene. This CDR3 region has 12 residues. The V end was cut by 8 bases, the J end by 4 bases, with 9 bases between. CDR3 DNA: TGTGCCAGCGATCAGGATTACAATGAGCAGTTCTTC. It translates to CASDQDYNEQFF.

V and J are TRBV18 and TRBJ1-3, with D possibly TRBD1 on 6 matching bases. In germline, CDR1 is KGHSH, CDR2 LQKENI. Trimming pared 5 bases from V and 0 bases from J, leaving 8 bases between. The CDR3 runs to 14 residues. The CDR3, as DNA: TGTGCCAGCTCAGGGGGCTACTCTGGAAACACCATATATTTT. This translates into CASSGGYSGNTIYF.

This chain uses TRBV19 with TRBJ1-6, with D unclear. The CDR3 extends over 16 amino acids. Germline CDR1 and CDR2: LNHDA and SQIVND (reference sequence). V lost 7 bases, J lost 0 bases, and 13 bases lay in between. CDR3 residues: CASIPRESSYNSPLHF. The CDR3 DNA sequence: TGTGCCAGTATCCCTAGGGAGAGCTCCTATAATTCACCCCTCCACTTT.

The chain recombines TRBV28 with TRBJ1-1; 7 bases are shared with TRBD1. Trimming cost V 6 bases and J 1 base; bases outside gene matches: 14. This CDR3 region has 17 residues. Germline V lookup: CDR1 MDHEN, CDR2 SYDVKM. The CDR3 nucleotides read TGTGCCAGCAGCGGCAGACAGGGAAGAGCGAGGAACACTGAAGCTTTCTTT. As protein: CASSGRQGRARNTEAFF.

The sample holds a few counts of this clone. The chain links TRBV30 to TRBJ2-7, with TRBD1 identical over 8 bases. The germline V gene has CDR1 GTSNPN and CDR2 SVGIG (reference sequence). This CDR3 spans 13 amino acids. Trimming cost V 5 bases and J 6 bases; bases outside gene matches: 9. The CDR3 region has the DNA TGTGCCTGGGCCCAGGGGGCTGTTTCCGAGCAGTACTTC. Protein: CAWAQGAVSEQYF. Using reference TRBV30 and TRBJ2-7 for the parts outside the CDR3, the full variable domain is SQTIHQWPATLVQPVGSPLSLECTVEGTSNPNLYWYRQAAGRGLQLLFYSVGIGQISSEVPQNLSASRPQDRQFILSSKKLLLSDSGFYLCAWAQGAVSEQYFGPGTRLTVT.

In DNA form, the CDR3 reads TGCGCCAGCAGCCAAGTAGAAGGTAGGACTAGCGGAGGCACAGATACGCAGTATTTT. Its translation: CASSQVEGRTSGGTDTQYF. The gene calls are TRBV4-1 and TRBJ2-3; TRBD2 matches 10 bases. Germline CDR1 and CDR2: MGHRA and YSYEKL. The CDR3 totals 19 residues. The junction had 11 bases not matched to a gene; V was cut back by 1 base and J by 1 base.

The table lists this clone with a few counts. In nucleotides, the CDR3 is TGTGCCAGCTCGGGACAGGGGAACGGAAACACCATATATTTT. Translation: CASSGQGNGNTIYF. This rearrangement joins TRBV18 to TRBJ1-3; 10 bases are shared with TRBD1. The germline V gene encodes CDR1 KGHSH and CDR2 LQKENI. The CDR3 spans 14 residues. Trimming took 6 bases from V and 4 from J; bases not matched to a gene: 3. The whole variable domain, remainder taken from reference TRBV18 and TRBJ1-3, is NAGVMQNPRHLVRRRGQEARLRCSPMKGHSHVYWYRQLPEEGLKFMVYLQKENIIDESGMPKERFSAEFPKEGPSILRIQQVVRGDSAAYFCASSGQGNGNTIYFGEGSWLTVV.

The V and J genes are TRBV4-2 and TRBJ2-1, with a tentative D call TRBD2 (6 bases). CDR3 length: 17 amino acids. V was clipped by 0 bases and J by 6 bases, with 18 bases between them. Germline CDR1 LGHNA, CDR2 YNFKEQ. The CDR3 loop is CASSQDGLARPGNEQFF. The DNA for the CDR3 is TGTGCCAGCAGCCAAGATGGGCTAGCGAGGCCTGGCAATGAGCAGTTCTTC.